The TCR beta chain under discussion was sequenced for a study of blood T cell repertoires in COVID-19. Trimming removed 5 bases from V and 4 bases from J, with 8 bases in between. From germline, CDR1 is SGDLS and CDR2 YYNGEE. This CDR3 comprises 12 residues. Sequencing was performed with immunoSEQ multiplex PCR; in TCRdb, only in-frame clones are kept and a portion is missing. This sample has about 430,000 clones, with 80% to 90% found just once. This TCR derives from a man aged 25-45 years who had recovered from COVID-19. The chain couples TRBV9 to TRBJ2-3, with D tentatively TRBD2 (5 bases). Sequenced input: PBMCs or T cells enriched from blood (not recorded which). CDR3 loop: CASSYGADTQYF. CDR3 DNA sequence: TGTGCCAGCAGTTACGGGGCAGATACGCAGTATTTT.